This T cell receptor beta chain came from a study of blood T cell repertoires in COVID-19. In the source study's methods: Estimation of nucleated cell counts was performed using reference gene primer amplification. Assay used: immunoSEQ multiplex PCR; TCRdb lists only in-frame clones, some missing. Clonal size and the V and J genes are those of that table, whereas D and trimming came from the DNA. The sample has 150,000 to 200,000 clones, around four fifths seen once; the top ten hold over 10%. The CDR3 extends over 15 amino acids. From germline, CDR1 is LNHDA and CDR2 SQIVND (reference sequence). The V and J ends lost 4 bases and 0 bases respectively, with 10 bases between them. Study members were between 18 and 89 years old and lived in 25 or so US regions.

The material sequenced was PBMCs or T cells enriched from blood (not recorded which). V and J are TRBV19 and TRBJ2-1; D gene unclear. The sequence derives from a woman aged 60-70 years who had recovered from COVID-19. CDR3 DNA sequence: TGTGCCAGTAGTAGCTACCTTAGCTCCTACAATGAGCAGTTCTTC. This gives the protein CASSSYLSSYNEQFF. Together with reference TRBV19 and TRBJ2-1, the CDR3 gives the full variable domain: DGGITQSPKYLFRKEGQNVTLSCEQNLNHDAMYWYRQDPGQGLRLIYYSQIVNDFQKGDIAEGYSVSREKKESFPLTVTSAQKNPTAFYLCASSSYLSSYNEQFFGPGTRLTVL.